This T cell receptor (beta chain) was retrieved from a study of control samples from healthy donors and cancer patients (dated by TCRdb to 2020 to 2022). From the germline V gene, CDR1 is MNHEY and CDR2 is SVGAGI. V is pruned by 0 bases and J by 3 bases, leaving 4 bases of the junction without a gene match. The CDR3 starts with the cysteine, ends with the phenylalanine, and has 15 residues. Only the CDR3 portion is preserved as DNA: 45 bases, with reading frame beginning at the first base. The library was prepared using the immunoSEQ multiplex PCR assay. TCRdb's version of the immuneACCESS table is confined to in-frame rearrangements and falls short of the full clone set. An unresolved V gene accounts for under half of the shortfall where checked; the remainder is of unknown origin. Present in this sample are some 110,000 clones, more than 75% of which were seen just once. The ten largest clones capture 2% to 2.5% of the sample.

With regard to this clone: This clone's antigen is unknown. No quality values exist for individual bases; no much larger clone is one base distant.

The sequence links TRBV6-5 to TRBJ1-1; a stretch of 7 junction bases matches TRBD1. The sequenced material came from blood. This TCR came from a woman in her 70s in good health. This receptor carries the CDR3 CASSYSSRGYTEAFF. The sequence in DNA is TGTGCCAGCAGTTACTCGAGCAGGGGGTACACTGAAGCTTTCTTT.